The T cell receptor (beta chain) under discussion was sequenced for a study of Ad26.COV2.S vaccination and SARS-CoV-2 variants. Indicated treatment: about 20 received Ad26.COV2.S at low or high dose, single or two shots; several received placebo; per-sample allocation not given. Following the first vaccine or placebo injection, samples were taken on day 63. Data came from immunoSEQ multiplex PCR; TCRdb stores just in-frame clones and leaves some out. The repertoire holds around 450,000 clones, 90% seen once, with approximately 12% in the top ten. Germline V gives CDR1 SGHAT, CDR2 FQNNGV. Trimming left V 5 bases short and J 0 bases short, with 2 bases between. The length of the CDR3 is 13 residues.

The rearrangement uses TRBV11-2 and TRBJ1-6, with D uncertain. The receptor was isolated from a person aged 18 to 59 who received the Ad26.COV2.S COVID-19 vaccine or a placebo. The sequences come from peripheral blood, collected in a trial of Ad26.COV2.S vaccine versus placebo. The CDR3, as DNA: TGTGCCAGCAGCAACTCCTATAATTCACCCCTCCACTTT. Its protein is CASSNSYNSPLHF.